This is a list of T cell receptor beta chains from one sample in a study of blood T cell repertoires in COVID-19. The data were produced by immunoSEQ multiplex PCR, yet TCRdb's version contains in-frame clones alone and is incomplete. The repertoire holds about 440,000 clones, with about 85% as singletons. Material for sequencing was PBMCs or T cells enriched from blood (not recorded which). These TCRs come from a young woman with acute COVID-19. The CDR3 runs from the conserved cysteine through the conserved F or W. A D gene is named only where the DNA matches it firmly. Clone size is not always given. Where it is, it says once, few, many or a class for expanded clones.

clone_size | d_call | j_call | v_call | cdr3_aa | cdr3_nt
NA | TRBD1 | TRBJ1-2 | TRBV4-1 | CASSPLDRGPGYTF | TGCGCCAGCAGCCCCCTGGACAGGGGGCCTGGCTACACCTTC
NA | TRBD2 | TRBJ2-2 | TRBV4-1 | CASSQNPGLATGELFF | TGCGCCAGCAGCCAGAATCCGGGACTAGCGACCGGGGAGCTGTTTTTT
NA | NA | TRBJ2-5 | TRBV5-8 | CASSLGHRATQETQYF | TGTGCCAGCAGCTTGGGCCACAGGGCTACCCAAGAGACCCAGTACTTC
NA | TRBD1 | TRBJ1-5 | TRBV5-8 | CASSARTGILVNQPQHF | TGTGCCAGCAGCGCCCGGACAGGGATTTTAGTAAATCAGCCCCAGCATTTT
NA | NA | TRBJ2-2 | TRBV28 | CASSLLGTGSNTGELFF | TGTGCCAGCAGTTTACTCGGGACTGGATCGAACACCGGGGAGCTGTTTTTT
NA | NA | TRBJ2-3 | TRBV19 | CASSTPKGRELEDTQYF | TGTGCCAGTAGTACACCTAAAGGGCGGGAACTCGAAGATACGCAGTATTTT
NA | TRBD1 | TRBJ2-6 | TRBV29-1 | CSVNLRDRNSGANVLTF | TGCAGCGTCAATCTCCGGGACAGGAATTCTGGGGCCAACGTCCTGACTTTC
NA | NA | TRBJ1-1 | TRBV19 | CASISGKRGAFF | TGTGCCAGTATCAGCGGGAAGCGGGGAGCTTTCTTT
NA | TRBD1 | TRBJ1-4 | TRBV11-2 | CASSSGQVATNEKLFF | TGTGCCAGCAGCTCGGGACAGGTTGCAACTAATGAAAAACTGTTTTTT
NA | NA | TRBJ1-2 | TRBV7-9 | CASSLDTDPYGYTF | TGTGCCAGCAGCTTAGACACAGATCCGTATGGCTACACCTTC
once | TRBD2 | TRBJ2-5 | TRBV5-4 | CASSFSGGPSETQYF | TGTGCCAGCAGCTTTAGCGGGGGCCCTTCGGAGACCCAGTACTTC
NA | NA | TRBJ2-2 | TRBV7-9 | CASSLVSTGELFF | TGTGCCAGCAGCTTAGTGAGCACCGGGGAGCTGTTTTTT
NA | TRBD1 | TRBJ1-3 | TRBV4-3 | CASSRAYRGQGGNTIYF | TGCGCCAGCAGCCGGGCCTATAGGGGACAGGGTGGAAACACCATATATTTT
NA | TRBD1 | TRBJ2-6 | TRBV5-8 | CASTPGQGWTGANVLTF | TGTGCCAGCACCCCCGGACAGGGCTGGACTGGGGCCAACGTCCTGACTTTC
few | NA | TRBJ2-7 | TRBV6-2/TRBV6-3 | CASSPPRVVQYF | TGTGCCAGCAGTCCCCCCAGGGTCGTGCAGTACTTC
NA | NA | TRBJ2-7 | TRBV14 | CASSQVGQSRYF | TGTGCCAGCAGCCAAGTAGGACAGAGCAGGTACTTC
NA | TRBD1 | TRBJ1-2 | TRBV5-1 | CASSLEPGGISYGYTF | TGCGCCAGCAGCTTGGAACCAGGGGGCATTAGCTATGGCTACACCTTC
NA | NA | TRBJ1-1 | TRBV7-2 | CASSSSLRNTEAFF | TGTGCCAGCAGCAGTAGTCTTCGGAACACTGAAGCTTTCTTT
NA | NA | TRBJ2-7 | TRBV27 | CASSHRDIDPHEQYF | TGTGCCAGCAGTCACCGGGACATAGATCCGCACGAGCAGTACTTC
once | TRBD2 | TRBJ2-7 | TRBV6-4 | CASRGLAAIRSYEQYF | TGTGCCAGCAGAGGACTAGCGGCCATACGCTCCTACGAGCAGTACTTC
NA | NA | TRBJ1-5 | TRBV14 | CASSQSRGNQPQHF | TGTGCCAGCAGCCAAAGCCGCGGTAACCAGCCCCAGCATTTT
NA | TRBD1 | TRBJ1-2 | TRBV5-5 | CASSLSGQGIGYGYTF | TGTGCCAGCAGCTTGTCCGGACAGGGAATAGGATATGGCTACACCTTC
NA | TRBD1 | TRBJ1-3 | TRBV7-9 | CASSLNRGSLGNTIYF | TGTGCCAGCAGTCTTAACAGGGGGTCTTTGGGAAACACCATATATTTT
NA | NA | TRBJ2-4 | TRBV7-2 | CASSKQTIQYF | TGTGCCAGCAGCAAACAGACAATTCAGTACTTC
NA | NA | TRBJ1-2 | TRBV27 | CASKRQGPYGYTF | TGTGCCAGCAAAAGGCAGGGCCCCTATGGCTACACCTTC
NA | TRBD1 | TRBJ1-5 | TRBV10-2 | CASRQGADQPQHF | TGCGCCAGCAGACAGGGGGCGGATCAGCCCCAGCATTTT
NA | NA | TRBJ2-7 | TRBV30 | CATGLVYEQYF | TGTGCCACGGGACTGGTTTACGAGCAGTACTTC
NA | NA | TRBJ1-5 | TRBV19 | CASSFTVNQPQHF | TGTGCCAGTAGTTTTACTGTGAATCAGCCCCAGCATTTT
once | TRBD1 | TRBJ1-2 | TRBV13 | CASSTAGTGNGYTF | TGTGCCAGCAGCACAGCCGGGACAGGGAATGGCTACACCTTC
once | TRBD1 | TRBJ1-2 | TRBV7-2 | CASSPLDRELYGYTF | TGTGCCAGCAGCCCGCTGGACAGGGAATTATATGGCTACACCTTC
NA | TRBD1 | TRBJ1-5 | TRBV6-6 | CASSSGTGGQPQHF | TGTGCCAGCAGTTCCGGGACAGGGGGGCAGCCCCAGCATTTT
few | TRBD2 | TRBJ2-7 | TRBV27 | CASSLLAGGPGSYEQYF | TGTGCCAGCAGTTTACTAGCGGGAGGGCCAGGAAGCTACGAGCAGTACTTC
once | NA | TRBJ1-1 | TRBV29-1 | CSAKRRTDGTEAFF | TGCAGCGCAAAAAGACGGACAGATGGCACTGAAGCTTTCTTT
NA | NA | TRBJ2-1 | TRBV9 | CASSRTEGDNEQFF | TGTGCCAGCAGCCGCACGGAGGGAGACAATGAGCAGTTCTTC
NA | TRBD2 | TRBJ2-1 | TRBV24-1 | CATSEPSGRADEQFF | TGTGCCACCAGTGAACCTAGCGGGAGGGCCGATGAGCAGTTCTTC
NA | TRBD2 | TRBJ2-5 | TRBV25-1 | CASTLAGGQETQYF | TGTGCCAGCACTCTAGCGGGAGGGCAAGAGACCCAGTACTTC
NA | NA | TRBJ1-1 | TRBV7-6 | CASSLGQGLYTEAFF | TGTGCCAGCAGTCTCGGGCAGGGTTTATACACTGAAGCTTTCTTT
NA | NA | TRBJ2-3 | TRBV28 | CASSWVPSGLSTDTQYF | TGTGCCAGCAGTTGGGTTCCGTCGGGACTTTCCACAGATACGCAGTATTTT
NA | TRBD2 | TRBJ2-3 | TRBV18 | CASSHNRAGVFNFGTDTQYF | TGTGCCAGCTCACACAACCGAGCGGGAGTATTTAATTTTGGCACAGATACGCAGTATTTT
NA | TRBD1 | TRBJ1-5 | TRBV12-5 | CASAQGAGQPQHF | TGTGCTAGTGCCCAGGGGGCCGGGCAGCCCCAGCATTTT
NA | TRBD1 | TRBJ1-6 | TRBV6-6 | CASSPRTGLDSPLHF | TGTGCCAGCAGTCCCAGGACAGGGCTGGATTCACCCCTCCACTTT
NA | NA | TRBJ2-1 | TRBV28 | CASSWGVRNEQFF | TGTGCCAGCAGTTGGGGGGTTAGGAATGAGCAGTTCTTC
NA | NA | TRBJ2-4 | TRBV7-2 | CASSFLRGGGAAKNIQYF | TGTGCCAGCAGCTTTCTGCGAGGGGGGGGCGCGGCCAAAAACATTCAGTACTTC
once | TRBD2 | TRBJ2-2 | TRBV13 | CASSLGTSGVDGELFF | TGTGCCAGCAGCTTGGGGACTAGCGGGGTTGACGGGGAGCTGTTTTTT
NA | TRBD1 | TRBJ1-5 | TRBV6-2/TRBV6-3 | CASSVTGGNQPQHF | TGTGCCAGCAGCGTCACAGGGGGTAACCAGCCCCAGCATTTT
NA | NA | TRBJ2-3 | TRBV11-2 | CASSLGATRTDTQYF | TGTGCCAGCAGCTTAGGGGCCACCCGCACAGATACGCAGTATTTT